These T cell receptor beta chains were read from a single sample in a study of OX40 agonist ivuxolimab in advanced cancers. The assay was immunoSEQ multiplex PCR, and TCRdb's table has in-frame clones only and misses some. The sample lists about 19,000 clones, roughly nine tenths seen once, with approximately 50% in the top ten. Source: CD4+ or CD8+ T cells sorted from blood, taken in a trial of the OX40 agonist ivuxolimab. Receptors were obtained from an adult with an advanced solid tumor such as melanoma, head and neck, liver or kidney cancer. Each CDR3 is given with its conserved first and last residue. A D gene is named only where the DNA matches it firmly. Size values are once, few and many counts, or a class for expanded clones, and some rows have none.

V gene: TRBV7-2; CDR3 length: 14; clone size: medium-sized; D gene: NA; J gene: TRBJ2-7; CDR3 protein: CASSEGLKPYEQYF; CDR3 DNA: TGTGCCAGCAGCGAAGGACTGAAGCCCTACGAGCAGTACTTC
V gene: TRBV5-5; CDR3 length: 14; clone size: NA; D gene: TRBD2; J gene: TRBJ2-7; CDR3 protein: CASSFGASGYEQYF; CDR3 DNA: TGTGCCAGCAGCTTTGGGGCTAGCGGCTACGAGCAGTACTTC
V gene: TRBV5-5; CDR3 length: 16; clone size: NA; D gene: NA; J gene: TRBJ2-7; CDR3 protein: CASSLIGGVSSYEQYF; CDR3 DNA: TGTGCCAGCAGCTTGATAGGGGGGGTAAGCTCCTACGAGCAGTACTTC
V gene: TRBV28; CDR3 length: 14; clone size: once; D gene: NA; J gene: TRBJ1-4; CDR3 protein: CASSLGPGAEKLFF; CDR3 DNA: TGTGCCAGCAGTTTGGGACCGGGAGCCGAAAAACTGTTTTTT
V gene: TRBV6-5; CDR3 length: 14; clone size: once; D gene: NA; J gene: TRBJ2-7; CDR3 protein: CASSRRARAHEQYF; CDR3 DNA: TGTGCCAGCAGTAGAAGGGCGAGGGCCCACGAGCAGTACTTC
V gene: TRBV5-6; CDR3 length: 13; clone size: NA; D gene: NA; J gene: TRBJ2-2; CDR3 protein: CASSPVAVGELFF; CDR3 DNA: TGTGCCAGCAGCCCGGTAGCGGTCGGGGAGCTGTTTTTT
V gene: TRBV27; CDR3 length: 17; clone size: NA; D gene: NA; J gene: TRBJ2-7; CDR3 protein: CASSLSIGNYSPYEQYF; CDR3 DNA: TGTGCCAGCAGTTTATCGATAGGAAACTATTCCCCCTACGAGCAGTACTTC
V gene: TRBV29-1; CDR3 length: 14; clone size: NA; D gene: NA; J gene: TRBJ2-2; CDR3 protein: CSVPYDGKTGELFF; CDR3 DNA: TGCAGCGTTCCTTACGACGGGAAGACCGGGGAGCTGTTTTTT
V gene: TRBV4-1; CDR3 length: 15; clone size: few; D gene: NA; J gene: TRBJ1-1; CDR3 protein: CASSILDTSNTEAFF; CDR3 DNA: TGCGCCAGCAGCATCTTGGACACCTCGAACACTGAAGCTTTCTTT
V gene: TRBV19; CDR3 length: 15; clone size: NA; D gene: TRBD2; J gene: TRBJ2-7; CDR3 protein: CASSIGLAGGGEQYF; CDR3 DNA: TGTGCCAGTAGTATAGGACTAGCGGGAGGAGGCGAGCAGTACTTC
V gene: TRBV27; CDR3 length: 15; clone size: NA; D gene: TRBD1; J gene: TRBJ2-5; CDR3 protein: CASSSGTGSMETQYF; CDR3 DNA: TGTGCCAGCAGTTCCGGGACAGGGAGCATGGAGACCCAGTACTTC
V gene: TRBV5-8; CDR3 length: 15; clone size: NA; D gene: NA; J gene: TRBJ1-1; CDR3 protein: CASSLGGGLNTEAFF; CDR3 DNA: TGTGCCAGCAGCTTGGGGGGGGGCCTGAACACTGAAGCTTTCTTT
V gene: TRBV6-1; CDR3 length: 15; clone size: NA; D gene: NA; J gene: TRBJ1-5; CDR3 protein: CASTEWWQGNQPQHF; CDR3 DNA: TGTGCCAGCACCGAGTGGTGGCAGGGCAATCAGCCCCAGCATTTT
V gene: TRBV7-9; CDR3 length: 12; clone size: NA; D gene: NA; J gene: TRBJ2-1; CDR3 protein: CASSSKINEQFF; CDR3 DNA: TGTGCCAGCAGCTCTAAGATCAATGAGCAGTTCTTC
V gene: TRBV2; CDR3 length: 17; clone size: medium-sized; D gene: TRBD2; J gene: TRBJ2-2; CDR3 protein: CASSESSAGAGTGELFF; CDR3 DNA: TGTGCCAGCAGTGAATCTTCAGCGGGAGCTGGCACCGGGGAGCTGTTTTTT
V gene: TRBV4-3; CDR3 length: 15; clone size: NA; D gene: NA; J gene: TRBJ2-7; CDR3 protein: CASSQSPGSTYEQYF; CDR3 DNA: TGCGCCAGCAGCCAGAGTCCGGGATCAACCTACGAGCAGTACTTC
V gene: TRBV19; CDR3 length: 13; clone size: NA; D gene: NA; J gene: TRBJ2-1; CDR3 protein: CASSRVAWDEQFF; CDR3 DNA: TGTGCCAGTAGTAGAGTAGCATGGGATGAGCAGTTCTTC
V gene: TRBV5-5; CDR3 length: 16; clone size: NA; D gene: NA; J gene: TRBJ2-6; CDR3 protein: CASSFFLATGANVLTF; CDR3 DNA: TGTGCCAGCAGCTTCTTCCTGGCAACAGGGGCCAACGTCCTGACTTTC
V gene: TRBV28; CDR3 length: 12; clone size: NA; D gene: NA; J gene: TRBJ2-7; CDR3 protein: CASSFWAYEQYF; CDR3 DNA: TGTGCCAGCAGTTTCTGGGCCTACGAGCAGTACTTC
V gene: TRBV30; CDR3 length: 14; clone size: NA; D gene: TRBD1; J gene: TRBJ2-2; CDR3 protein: CAWRPPGGYGELFF; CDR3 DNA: TGTGCCTGGAGGCCTCCAGGGGGCTATGGGGAGCTGTTTTTT
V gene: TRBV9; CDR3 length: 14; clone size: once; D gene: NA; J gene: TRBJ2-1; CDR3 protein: CASSVGGFGNEQFF; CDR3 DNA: TGTGCCAGCAGCGTAGGTGGGTTTGGGAATGAGCAGTTCTTC
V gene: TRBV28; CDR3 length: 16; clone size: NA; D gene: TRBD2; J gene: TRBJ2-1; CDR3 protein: CASSLAASGRIGEQFF; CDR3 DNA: TGTGCCAGCAGTTTAGCCGCTAGCGGGAGGATTGGGGAGCAGTTCTTC
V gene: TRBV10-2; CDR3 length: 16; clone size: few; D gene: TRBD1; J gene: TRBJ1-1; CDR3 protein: CASSEGQGYLNTEAFF; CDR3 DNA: TGCGCCAGCAGTGAGGGACAGGGATACCTAAACACTGAAGCTTTCTTT
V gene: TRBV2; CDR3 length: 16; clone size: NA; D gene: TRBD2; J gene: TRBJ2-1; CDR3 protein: CASSDLAGVGYNEQFF; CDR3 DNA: TGTGCCAGCAGTGATTTAGCGGGAGTGGGTTACAATGAGCAGTTCTTC
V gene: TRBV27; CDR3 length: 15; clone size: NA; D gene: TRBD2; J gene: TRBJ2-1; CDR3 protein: CASRALETSASEQFF; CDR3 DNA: TGTGCCAGCAGAGCCCTTGAGACTAGCGCCTCGGAGCAGTTCTTC
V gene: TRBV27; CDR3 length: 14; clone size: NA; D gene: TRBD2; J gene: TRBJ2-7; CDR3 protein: CASRLSGRSNEQYF; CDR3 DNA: TGTGCCAGCAGACTTAGCGGGAGATCCAACGAGCAGTACTTC
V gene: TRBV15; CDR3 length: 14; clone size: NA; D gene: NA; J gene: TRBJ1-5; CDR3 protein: CATSREGGPQPQHF; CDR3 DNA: TGTGCCACCAGCAGGGAAGGGGGGCCTCAGCCCCAGCATTTT
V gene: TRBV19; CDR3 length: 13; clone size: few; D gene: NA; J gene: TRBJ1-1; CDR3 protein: CASSLSVNTEAFF; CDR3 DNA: TGTGCCAGTAGTCTCTCAGTGAACACTGAAGCTTTCTTT
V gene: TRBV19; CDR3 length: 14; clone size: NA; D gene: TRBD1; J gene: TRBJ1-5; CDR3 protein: CATNSGTANQPQHF; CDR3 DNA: TGTGCCACCAACTCTGGGACAGCCAATCAGCCCCAGCATTTT
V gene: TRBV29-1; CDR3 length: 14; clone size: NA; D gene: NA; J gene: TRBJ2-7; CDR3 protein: CSVESGTVSREQYF; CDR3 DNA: TGCAGCGTTGAATCCGGGACGGTCTCCCGCGAGCAGTACTTC
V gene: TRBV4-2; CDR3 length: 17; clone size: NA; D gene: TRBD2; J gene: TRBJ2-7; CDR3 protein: CASSLGTSGVSSYEQYF; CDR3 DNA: TGTGCCAGCAGCTTGGGTACTAGCGGGGTCTCCTCCTACGAGCAGTACTTC
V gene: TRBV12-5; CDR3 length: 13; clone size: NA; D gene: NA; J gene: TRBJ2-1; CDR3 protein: CASGLVGEGEQFF; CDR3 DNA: TGTGCTAGTGGTTTGGTCGGGGAAGGAGAGCAGTTCTTC
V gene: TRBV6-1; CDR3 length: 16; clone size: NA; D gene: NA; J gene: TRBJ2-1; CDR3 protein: CASSDGLGGSYNEQFF; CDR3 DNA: TGTGCCAGCAGTGACGGACTAGGGGGCTCCTACAATGAGCAGTTCTTC
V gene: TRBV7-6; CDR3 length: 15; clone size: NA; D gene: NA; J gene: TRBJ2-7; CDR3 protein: CASSLGVGTLHEQYF; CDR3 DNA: TGTGCCAGCAGCTTAGGTGTGGGGACTCTCCACGAGCAGTACTTC
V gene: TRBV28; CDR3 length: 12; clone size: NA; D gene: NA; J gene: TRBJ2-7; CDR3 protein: CASARGGYEQYF; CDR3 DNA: TGTGCCAGCGCTCGGGGAGGATACGAGCAGTACTTC
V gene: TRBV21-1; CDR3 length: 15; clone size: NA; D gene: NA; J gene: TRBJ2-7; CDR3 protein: CASSKWGTGLYEQYF; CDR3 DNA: TGTGCCAGCAGCAAATGGGGGACAGGGCTCTACGAGCAGTACTTC
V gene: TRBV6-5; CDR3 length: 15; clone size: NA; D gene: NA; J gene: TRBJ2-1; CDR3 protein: CASSYYRDLLSEQFF; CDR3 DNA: TGTGCCAGCAGTTACTACCGGGACCTCCTTAGCGAGCAGTTCTTC
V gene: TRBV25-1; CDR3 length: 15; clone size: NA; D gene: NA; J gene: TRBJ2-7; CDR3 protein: CASSEEETGRYEQYF; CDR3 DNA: TGTGCCAGCAGTGAAGAGGAGACTGGACGCTACGAGCAGTACTTC
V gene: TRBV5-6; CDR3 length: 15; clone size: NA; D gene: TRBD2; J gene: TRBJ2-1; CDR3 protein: CASSPPGLALDEQFF; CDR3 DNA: TGTGCCAGCAGCCCCCCGGGACTAGCTTTAGATGAGCAGTTCTTC
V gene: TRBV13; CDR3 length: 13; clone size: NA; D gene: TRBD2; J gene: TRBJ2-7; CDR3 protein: CASSLGLAGVQYF; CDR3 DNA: TGTGCCAGCAGCTTAGGGCTAGCGGGAGTGCAGTACTTC
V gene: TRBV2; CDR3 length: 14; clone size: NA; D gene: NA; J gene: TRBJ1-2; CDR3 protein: CASSEDPANYGYTF; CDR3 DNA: TGTGCCAGCAGTGAGGACCCCGCTAACTATGGCTACACCTTC
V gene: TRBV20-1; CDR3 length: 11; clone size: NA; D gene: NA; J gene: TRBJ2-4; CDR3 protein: CSASLKNIQYF; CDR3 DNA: TGCAGTGCTAGTCTAAAAAACATTCAGTACTTC
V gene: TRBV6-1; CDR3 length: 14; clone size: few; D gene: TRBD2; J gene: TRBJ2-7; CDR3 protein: CASSVSGEVYEQYF; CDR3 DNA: TGTGCCAGCAGTGTTAGCGGGGAAGTCTACGAGCAGTACTTC
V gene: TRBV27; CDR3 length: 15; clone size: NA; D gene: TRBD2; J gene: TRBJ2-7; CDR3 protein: CASSSLGTSSYEQYF; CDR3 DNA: TGTGCCAGCAGTTCCCTTGGGACTAGCAGCTACGAGCAGTACTTC
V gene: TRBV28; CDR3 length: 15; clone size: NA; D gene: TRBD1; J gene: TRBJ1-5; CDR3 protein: CASSFRDRGNQPQHF; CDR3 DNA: TGTGCCAGCAGTTTCCGGGACAGGGGTAATCAGCCCCAGCATTTT
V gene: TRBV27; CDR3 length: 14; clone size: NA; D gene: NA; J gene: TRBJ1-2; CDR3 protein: CASTSSVRNYGYTF; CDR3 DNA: TGTGCCAGCACCTCCTCCGTTAGAAACTATGGCTACACCTTC
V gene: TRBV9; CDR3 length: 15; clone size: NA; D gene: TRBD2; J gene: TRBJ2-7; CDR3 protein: CASSVGSGILGEQYF; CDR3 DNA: TGTGCCAGCAGCGTTGGGAGCGGGATTTTGGGCGAGCAGTACTTC
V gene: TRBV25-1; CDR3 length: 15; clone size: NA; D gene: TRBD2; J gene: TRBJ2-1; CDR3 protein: CASNARTSSYNEQFF; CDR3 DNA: TGTGCCAGCAATGCCCGGACTAGCAGCTACAATGAGCAGTTCTTC
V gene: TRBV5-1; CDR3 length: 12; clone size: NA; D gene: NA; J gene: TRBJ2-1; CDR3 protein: CASSFGFNEQFF; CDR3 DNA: TGCGCCAGCAGTTTTGGGTTTAATGAGCAGTTCTTC
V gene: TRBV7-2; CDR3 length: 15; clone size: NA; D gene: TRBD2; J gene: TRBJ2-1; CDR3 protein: CASRTGTSGTNEQFF; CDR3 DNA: TGTGCCAGCAGGACCGGGACTAGCGGGACGAATGAGCAGTTCTTC